This T cell receptor (beta chain) was sequenced for a study of regulatory T cells in long-lasting Graves disease. V lost 2 bases and J 7 bases, leaving 14 bases between the germline ends. This CDR3 region has 15 residues. Germline CDR1 is MDHEN and CDR2 is SYDVKM. As to time point: newly diagnosed GD, antithyroid drugs for less than 3 months. Making the TCR library involved RNA that had been extracted from PBMCs. Collection of peripheral blood (about 8.8 milliliters) was done using EDTA tubes. The TCR beta library used iRepertoire HTBI primers with Arm-PCR amplification of CDR3. TCRdb redid the calling of the multiplex PCR reads with MiXCR, one entry per CDR3 protein. Here the sample spans some 400,000 distinct CDR3 sequences, more than 13% being singletons. This clonotype was counted at least ten times. The antigen is unknown. General study results and limits: The sample size was small, and this may have reduced accuracy.

These data were likewise used in another study, on T cells in Graves' hyperthyroidism and ophthalmopathy.

The clonotype originates from a woman aged 25-40 years with Graves disease. The gene calls are TRBV28 and TRBJ2-2; unclear D gene. The material was peripheral blood mononuclear cells (PBMCs), obtained at new diagnosis, from a patient treated with antithyroid drugs. The CDR3 bases are TGTGCCAGCAGTTTAGGGTCTTCTTTGTTCGGGGAGCTGTTTTTT. This encodes CASSLGSSLFGELFF.